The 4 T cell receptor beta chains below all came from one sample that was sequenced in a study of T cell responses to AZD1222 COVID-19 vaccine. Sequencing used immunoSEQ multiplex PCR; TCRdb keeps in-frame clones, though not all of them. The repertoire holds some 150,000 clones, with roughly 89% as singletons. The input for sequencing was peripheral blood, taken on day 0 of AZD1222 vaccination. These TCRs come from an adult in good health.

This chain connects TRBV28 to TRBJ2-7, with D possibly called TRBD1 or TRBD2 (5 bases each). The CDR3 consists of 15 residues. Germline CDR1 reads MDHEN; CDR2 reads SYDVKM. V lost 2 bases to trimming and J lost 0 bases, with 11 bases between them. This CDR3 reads CASSLAAGSSYEQYF. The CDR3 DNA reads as TGTGCCAGCAGTTTAGCGGCAGGGAGCTCCTACGAGCAGTACTTC.

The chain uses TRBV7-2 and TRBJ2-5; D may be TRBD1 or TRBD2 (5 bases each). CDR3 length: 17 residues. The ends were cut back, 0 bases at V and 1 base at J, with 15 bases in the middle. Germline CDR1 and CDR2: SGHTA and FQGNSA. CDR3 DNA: TGTGCCAGCAGCTTAGCGCGAGGGGACGGCGCCCAAGAGACCCAGTACTTC. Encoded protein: CASSLARGDGAQETQYF.

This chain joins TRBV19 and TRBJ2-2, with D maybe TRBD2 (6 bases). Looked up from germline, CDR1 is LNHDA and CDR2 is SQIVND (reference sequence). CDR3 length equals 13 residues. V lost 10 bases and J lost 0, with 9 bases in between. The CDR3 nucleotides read TGTGCCACTTGGGGGGCGAACACCGGGGAGCTGTTTTTT. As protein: CATWGANTGELFF.

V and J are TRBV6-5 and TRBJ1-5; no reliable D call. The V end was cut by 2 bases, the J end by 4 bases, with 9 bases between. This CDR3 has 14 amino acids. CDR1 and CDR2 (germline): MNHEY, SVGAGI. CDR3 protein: CASSYRALNQPQHF. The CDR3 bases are TGTGCCAGCAGTTACCGGGCTCTAAATCAGCCCCAGCATTTT.